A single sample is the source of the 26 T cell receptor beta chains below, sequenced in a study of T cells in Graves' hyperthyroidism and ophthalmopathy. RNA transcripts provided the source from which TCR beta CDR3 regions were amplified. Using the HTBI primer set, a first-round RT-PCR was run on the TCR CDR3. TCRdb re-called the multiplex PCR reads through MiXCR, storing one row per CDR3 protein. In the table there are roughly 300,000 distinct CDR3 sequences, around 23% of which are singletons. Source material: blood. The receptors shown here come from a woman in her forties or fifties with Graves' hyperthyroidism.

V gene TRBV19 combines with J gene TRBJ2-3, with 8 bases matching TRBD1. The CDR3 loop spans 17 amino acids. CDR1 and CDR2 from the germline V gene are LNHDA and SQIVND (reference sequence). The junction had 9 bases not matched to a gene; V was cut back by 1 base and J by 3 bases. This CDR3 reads CASSIGRQGSLTDTQYF. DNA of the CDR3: TGTGCCAGTAGTATAGGGCGACAGGGGAGCTTGACAGATACGCAGTATTTT.

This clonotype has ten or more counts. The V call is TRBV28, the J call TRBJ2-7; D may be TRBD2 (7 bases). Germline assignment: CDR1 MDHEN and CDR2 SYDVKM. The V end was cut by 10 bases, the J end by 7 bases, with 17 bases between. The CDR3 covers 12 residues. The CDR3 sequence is CATWGGRGEQYF. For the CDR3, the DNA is TGTGCCACCTGGGGGGGCCGGGGGGAGCAGTACTTC.

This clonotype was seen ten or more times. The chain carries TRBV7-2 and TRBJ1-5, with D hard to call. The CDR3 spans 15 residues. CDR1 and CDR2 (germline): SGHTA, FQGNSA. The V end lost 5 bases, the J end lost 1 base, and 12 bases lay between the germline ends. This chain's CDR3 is CASSPTPWSNQPQHF. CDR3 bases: TGTGCCAGCAGCCCCACCCCTTGGAGCAATCAGCCCCAGCATTTT.

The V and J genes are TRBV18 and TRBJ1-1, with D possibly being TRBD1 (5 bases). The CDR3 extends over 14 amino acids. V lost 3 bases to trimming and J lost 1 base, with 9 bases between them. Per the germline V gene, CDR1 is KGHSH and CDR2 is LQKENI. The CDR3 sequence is CASSPSGRNTEAFF. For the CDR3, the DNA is TGTGCCAGCTCACCCTCGGGGCGGAACACTGAAGCTTTCTTT.

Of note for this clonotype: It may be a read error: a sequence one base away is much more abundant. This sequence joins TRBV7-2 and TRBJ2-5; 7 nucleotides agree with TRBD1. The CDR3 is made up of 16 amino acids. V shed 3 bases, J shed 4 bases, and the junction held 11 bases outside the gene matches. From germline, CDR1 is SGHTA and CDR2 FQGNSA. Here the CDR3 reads CASSLAETGTGETQYF. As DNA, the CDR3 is TGTGCCAGCAGCTTGGCCGAGACAGGGACGGGAGAGACCCAGTACTTC.

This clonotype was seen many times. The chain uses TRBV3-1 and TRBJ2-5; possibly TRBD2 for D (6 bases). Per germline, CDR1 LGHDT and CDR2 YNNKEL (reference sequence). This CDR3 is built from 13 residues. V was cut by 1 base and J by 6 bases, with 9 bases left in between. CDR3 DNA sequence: TGTGCCAGCAGCCAAGGGAGGGGAAAGACCCAGTACTTC. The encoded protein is CASSQGRGKTQYF.

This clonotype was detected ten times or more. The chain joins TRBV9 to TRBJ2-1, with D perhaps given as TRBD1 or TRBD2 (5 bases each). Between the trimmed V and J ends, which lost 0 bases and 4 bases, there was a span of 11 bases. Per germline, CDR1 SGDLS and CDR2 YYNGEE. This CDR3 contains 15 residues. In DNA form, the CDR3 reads TGTGCCAGCAGCGTAGATGTCAGGGAGTACAATGAGCAGTTCTTC. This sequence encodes CASSVDVREYNEQFF.

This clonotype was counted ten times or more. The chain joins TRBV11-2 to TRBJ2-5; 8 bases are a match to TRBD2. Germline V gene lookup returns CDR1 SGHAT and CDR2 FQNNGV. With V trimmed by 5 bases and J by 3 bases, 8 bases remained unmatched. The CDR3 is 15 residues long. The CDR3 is CASSDWGLGEETQYF. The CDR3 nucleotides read TGTGCCAGCAGCGACTGGGGACTAGGGGAAGAGACCCAGTACTTC.

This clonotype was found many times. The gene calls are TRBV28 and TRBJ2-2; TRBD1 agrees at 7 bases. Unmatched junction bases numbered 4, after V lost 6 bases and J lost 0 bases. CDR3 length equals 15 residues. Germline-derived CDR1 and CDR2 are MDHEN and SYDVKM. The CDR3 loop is CASRETGPNTGELFF. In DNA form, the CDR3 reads TGTGCCAGCAGAGAGACAGGGCCGAACACCGGGGAGCTGTTTTTT. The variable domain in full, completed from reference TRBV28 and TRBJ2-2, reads DVKVTQSSRYLVKRTGEKVFLECVQDMDHENMFWYRQDPGLGLRLIYFSYDVKMKEKGDIPEGYSVSREKKERFSLILESASTNQTSMYLCASRETGPNTGELFFGEGSRLTVL.

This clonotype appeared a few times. CDR3 loop: CASSLEGTGANVLTF. The CDR3 bases are TGTGCCAGCAGCTTGGAGGGGACTGGGGCCAACGTCCTGACTTTC. V and J are TRBV5-6 and TRBJ2-6; a possible D gene is TRBD1 (5 bases). Per germline, CDR1 SGHDT and CDR2 YYEEEE. The CDR3 has 15 residues. V was cut by 0 bases and J by 2 bases, with 6 bases left in between.

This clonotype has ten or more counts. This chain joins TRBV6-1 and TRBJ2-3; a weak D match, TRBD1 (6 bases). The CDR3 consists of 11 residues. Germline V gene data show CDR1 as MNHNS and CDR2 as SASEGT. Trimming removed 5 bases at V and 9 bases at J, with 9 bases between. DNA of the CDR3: TGTGCCAGCAGTACCGGACAGACGCAGTATTTT. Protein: CASSTGQTQYF.

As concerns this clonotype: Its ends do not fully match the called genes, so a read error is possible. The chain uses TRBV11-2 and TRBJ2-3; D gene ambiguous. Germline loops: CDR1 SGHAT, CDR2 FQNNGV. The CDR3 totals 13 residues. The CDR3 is CASSQARQDTQYF. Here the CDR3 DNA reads TGCGCCAGCAGCCAAGCCCGGCAAGATACGCAGTATTTT.

The CDR3 sequence: CASRRQGNTDTQYF. The CDR3 region has the DNA TGTGCCAGCAGAAGACAGGGAAACACAGATACGCAGTATTTT. The chain links TRBV2 to TRBJ2-3, with 7 bases identical to TRBD1. The CDR3 spans 14 residues. The germline CDR1 and CDR2 sequences are SNHLY and FYNNEI. V shed 6 bases, J shed 2 bases, and the junction held 5 bases outside the gene matches.

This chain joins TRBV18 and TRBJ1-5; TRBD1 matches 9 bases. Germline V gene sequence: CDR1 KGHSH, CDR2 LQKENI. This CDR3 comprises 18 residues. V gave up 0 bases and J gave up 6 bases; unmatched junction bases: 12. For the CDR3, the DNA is TGTGCCAGCTCACCACCCGGGACAGGGAATTACCGTAGTCAGCCCCAGCATTTT. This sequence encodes CASSPPGTGNYRSQPQHF.

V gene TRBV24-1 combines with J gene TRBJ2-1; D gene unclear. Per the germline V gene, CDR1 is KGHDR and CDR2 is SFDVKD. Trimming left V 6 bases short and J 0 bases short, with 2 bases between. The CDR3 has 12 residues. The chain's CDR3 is CATSTSYNEQFF. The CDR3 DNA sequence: TGTGCCACCAGTACCTCCTACAATGAGCAGTTCTTC.

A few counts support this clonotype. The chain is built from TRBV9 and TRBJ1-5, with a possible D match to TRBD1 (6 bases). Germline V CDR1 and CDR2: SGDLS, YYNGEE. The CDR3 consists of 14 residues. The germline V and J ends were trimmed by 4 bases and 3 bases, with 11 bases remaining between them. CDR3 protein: CASSYRDNNQPQHF. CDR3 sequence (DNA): TGTGCCAGCAGCTATCGGGACAACAATCAGCCCCAGCATTTT.

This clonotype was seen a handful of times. The chain's CDR3 is CASSLGPRAGTDTQYF. In DNA form, the CDR3 reads TGTGCCAGCAGTTTAGGACCAAGGGCGGGCACAGATACGCAGTATTTT. This chain joins TRBV28 and TRBJ2-3, with D unresolved. The CDR3 is made up of 16 amino acids. The ends were cut back, 2 bases at V and 1 base at J, with 13 bases in the middle. The V gene's germline CDR1 is MDHEN and CDR2 SYDVKM.

Written as DNA, the CDR3 is TGTGCCAGCAGCTCCCTACAGGGATCACCACAGCACTACGAGCAGTACTTC. As protein: CASSSLQGSPQHYEQYF. This chain joins TRBV3-1 and TRBJ2-7, with a weak D call TRBD1 (6 bases). The CDR3 loop spans 17 amino acids. The germline CDR1 and CDR2 sequences are LGHDT and YNNKEL (reference sequence). Trimming cost V 5 bases and J 3 bases, with 23 bases left between them.

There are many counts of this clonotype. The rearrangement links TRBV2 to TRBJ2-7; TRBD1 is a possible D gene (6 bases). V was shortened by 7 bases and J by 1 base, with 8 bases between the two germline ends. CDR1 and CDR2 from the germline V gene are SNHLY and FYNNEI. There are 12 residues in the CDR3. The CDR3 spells CASTDSSYEQYF. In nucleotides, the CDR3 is TGTGCCAGCACGGACAGTTCCTACGAGCAGTACTTC.

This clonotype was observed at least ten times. The CDR3 loop is CASSSGGGIWADTQYF. The CDR3 DNA is TGTGCCAGCAGCTCCGGCGGAGGGATTTGGGCAGATACGCAGTATTTT. The gene calls are TRBV5-8 and TRBJ2-3; maybe TRBD2 (6 bases). The CDR3 loop spans 16 amino acids. The V gene's germline CDR1 is SGHTS and CDR2 YDEGEE. V gave up 3 bases and J gave up 4 bases, with 18 bases separating them.

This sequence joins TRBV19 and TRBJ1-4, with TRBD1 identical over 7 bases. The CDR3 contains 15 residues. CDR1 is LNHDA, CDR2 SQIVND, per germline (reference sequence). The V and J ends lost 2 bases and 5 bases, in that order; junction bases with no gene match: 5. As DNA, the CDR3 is TGTGCCAGTAGTATAACGGACAGGTCCAATGAAAAACTGTTTTTT. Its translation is CASSITDRSNEKLFF.

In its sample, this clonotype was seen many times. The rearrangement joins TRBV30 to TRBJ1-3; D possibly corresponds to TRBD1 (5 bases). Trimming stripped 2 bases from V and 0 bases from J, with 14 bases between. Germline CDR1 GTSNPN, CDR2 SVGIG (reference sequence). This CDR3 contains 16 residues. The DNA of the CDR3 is TGTGCCTGGAGTAGTTGGGGCCTTGGCTCTGGAAACACCATATATTTT. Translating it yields CAWSSWGLGSGNTIYF.

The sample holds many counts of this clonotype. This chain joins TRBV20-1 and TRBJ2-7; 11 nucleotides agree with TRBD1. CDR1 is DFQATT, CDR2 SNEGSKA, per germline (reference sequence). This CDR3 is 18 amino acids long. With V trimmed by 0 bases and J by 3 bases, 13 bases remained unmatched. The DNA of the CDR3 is TGCAGTGCTAGAGATCGTTTAGGAGGGGACAGGGGGATCTACGAGCAGTACTTC. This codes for CSARDRLGGDRGIYEQYF.

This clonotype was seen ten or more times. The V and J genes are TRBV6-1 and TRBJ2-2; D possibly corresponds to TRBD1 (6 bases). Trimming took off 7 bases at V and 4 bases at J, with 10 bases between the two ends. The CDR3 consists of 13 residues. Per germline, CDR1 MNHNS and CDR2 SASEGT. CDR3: CASTGQSTGELFF. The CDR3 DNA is TGTGCCAGCACAGGACAGAGCACCGGGGAGCTGTTTTTT.

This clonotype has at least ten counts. In nucleotides, the CDR3 is TGTGCCAGCGGAGATGCAGGGCTGGATGGCTACACCTTC. It translates to CASGDAGLDGYTF. The chain carries TRBV28 and TRBJ1-2; possible D gene TRBD1, 5 bases. CDR3 size: 13 residues. Trimming left V 8 bases short and J 6 bases short, with 16 bases between. Germline CDR1 MDHEN, CDR2 SYDVKM.

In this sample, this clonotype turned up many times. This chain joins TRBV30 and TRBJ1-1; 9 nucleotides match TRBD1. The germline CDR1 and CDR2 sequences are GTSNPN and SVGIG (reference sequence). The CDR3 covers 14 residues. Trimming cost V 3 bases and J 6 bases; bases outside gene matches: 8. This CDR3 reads CAWRGQGGGSEAFF. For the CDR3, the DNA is TGTGCCTGGAGGGGACAGGGTGGAGGGTCTGAAGCTTTCTTT. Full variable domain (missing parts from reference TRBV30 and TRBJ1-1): SQTIHQWPATLVQPVGSPLSLECTVEGTSNPNLYWYRQAAGRGLQLLFYSVGIGQISSEVPQNLSASRPQDRQFILSSKKLLLSDSGFYLCAWRGQGGGSEAFFGQGTRLTVV.